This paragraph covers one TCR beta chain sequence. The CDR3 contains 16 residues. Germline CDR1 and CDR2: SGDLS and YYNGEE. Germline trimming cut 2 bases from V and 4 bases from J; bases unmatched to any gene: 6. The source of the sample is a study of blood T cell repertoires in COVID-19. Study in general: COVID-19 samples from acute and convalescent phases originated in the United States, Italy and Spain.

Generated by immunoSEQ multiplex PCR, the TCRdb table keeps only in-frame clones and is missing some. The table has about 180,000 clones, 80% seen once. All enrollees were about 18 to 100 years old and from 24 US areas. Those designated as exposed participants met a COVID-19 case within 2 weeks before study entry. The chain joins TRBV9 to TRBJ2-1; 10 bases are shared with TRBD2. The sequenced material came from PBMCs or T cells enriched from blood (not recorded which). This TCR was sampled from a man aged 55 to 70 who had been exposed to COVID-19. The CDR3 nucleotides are TGTGCCAGCAGCGTCGGATCTAGCGGGGGATACAATGAGCAGTTCTTC. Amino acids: CASSVGSSGGYNEQFF. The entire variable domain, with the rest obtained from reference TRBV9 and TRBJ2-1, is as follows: DSGVTQTPKHLITATGQRVTLRCSPRSGDLSVYWYQQSLDQGLQFLIQYYNGEERAKGNILERFSAQQFPDLHSELNLSSLELGDSALYFCASSVGSSGGYNEQFFGPGTRLTVL.